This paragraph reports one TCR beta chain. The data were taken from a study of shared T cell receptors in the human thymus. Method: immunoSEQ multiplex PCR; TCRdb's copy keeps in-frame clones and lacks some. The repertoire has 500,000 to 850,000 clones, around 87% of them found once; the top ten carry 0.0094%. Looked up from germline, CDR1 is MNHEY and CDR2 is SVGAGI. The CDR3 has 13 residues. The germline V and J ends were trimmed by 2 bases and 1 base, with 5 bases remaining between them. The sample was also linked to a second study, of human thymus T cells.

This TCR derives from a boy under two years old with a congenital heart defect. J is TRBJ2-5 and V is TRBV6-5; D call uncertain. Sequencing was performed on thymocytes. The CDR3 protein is CASSYSCQETQYF. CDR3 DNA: TGTGCCAGCAGTTACAGCTGCCAAGAGACCCAGTACTTC.